This T cell receptor beta chain was captured in a study of molecular identifiers for immune sequencing clone quantification. The table lists this clonotype with many counts. Its antigen remains unknown. General study results and limits: With a barcode shared among identical TCR molecules, highly expanded clone sizes could be underestimated.

Previously described methods and listed TCR primers were used for bulk TCR libraries. MiXCR, applied by TCRdb to the PCR reads, yields one record per CDR3 protein. There are roughly 320,000 distinct CDR3 sequences in the sample; about 20% occur only once, and 0.75% to 0.85% lies in the top ten. Sequencing used naive CD8+ T cells from blood, with Jurkat cell RNA spiked in. Subset in this sample: FACS-sorted CD8+CD4-CCR7+CD45RA+ naive T cells. This clonotype was sampled from a human donor in good health. Some libraries in this study had Jurkat cell RNA spiked in.

The CDR3 sequence is CASSYSRTNEQFF. The CDR3 DNA is TGTGCCAGCAGTTACTCGCGGACGAATGAGCAGTTCTTC. The chain has TRBV6-5 and TRBJ2-1, with no clear D. CDR3 size: 13 residues. Germline V CDR1 and CDR2: MNHEY, SVGAGI. V dropped 0 bases and J dropped 7 bases, with 7 bases sitting between them.